This T cell receptor beta chain was identified during a study of technical replicates of blood from several donors. Profiled with immunoSEQ multiplex PCR; TCRdb holds only in-frame clones, not every one. The data show approximately 8,000 clones, roughly 90% seen once. This clone has just one count. The germline V gene encodes CDR1 SGDLS and CDR2 YYNGEE. V lost 4 bases to trimming and J lost 7 bases; unmatched junction nucleotides: 15. There are 16 residues in the CDR3. The J gene is TRBJ2-7, the V gene TRBV9, with 9 nucleotides matching TRBD2. The receptor comes from a human donor in good health. The source material was PBMCs. Here the CDR3 reads CASSLHSSGRSREQYF. The CDR3 DNA reads as TGTGCCAGCAGCCTACACAGTAGCGGGAGATCCAGAGAGCAGTACTTC.